The T cell receptor beta chain described here comes from a study of neurological immune-mediated disorders. Study-level findings and limits: As far as clinical or MRI features were concerned, none was associated with the multiple sclerosis repertoire cluster. Expansion of TCR clones was greatest in HTLV-1-associated myelopathy and smallest in multiple sclerosis, where it fell below that of healthy controls.

This clonotype was seen at least ten times. No antigen is known for it. MiXCR, applied by TCRdb to the 5' RACE reads, yields one record per CDR3 protein. This table holds around 70,000 distinct CDR3 sequences, 4.8% found once. V shed 2 bases, J shed 5 bases, and the junction held 8 bases outside the gene matches. CDR3 length: 17 amino acids. The germline V gene has CDR1 SGHTA and CDR2 FQGNSA. The sequence was collected from a woman in her 70s with multiple sclerosis. The chain is built from TRBV7-2 and TRBJ2-6; TRBD2 matches 8 bases. Sequenced input: PBMCs. This CDR3 is CASSLKAGELRANVLTF. CDR3 bases: TGTGCCAGCAGCTTAAAAGCGGGAGAATTGAGGGCCAACGTCCTGACTTTC.